This TCR beta chain was profiled in a study of tumor-infiltrating lymphocytes in oesophageal squamous cell carcinoma. The CDR3 length is 15 residues. Germline lookup yields CDR1 MNHNY and CDR2 SVGAGI (reference sequence). TCRdb re-analysed the PCR reads in MiXCR, keeping a single row per CDR3 protein. The data contain nearly 20,000 distinct CDR3 sequences, almost 40% of them singletons. This TCR was recovered from a male donor with esophageal squamous cell carcinoma. The J gene is TRBJ2-5, the V gene TRBV6-6, with TRBD1 identical over 7 bases. The end of the DNA is better explained by TRBJ1-2, so the J call may be wrong. The sequencing input was blood. The CDR3 sequence: CASRNRDSLVDGYTF. The CDR3 nucleotides are TGTGCCAGCAGAAACCGGGACAGCTTGGTGGATGGCTACACCTTC.